Each of the 24 T cell receptor beta chains below was sequenced from the same sample in a study of blood T cell repertoires in COVID-19 (dated by TCRdb to the early 2020s). The protocol used for the library was the immunoSEQ multiplex PCR assay. TCRdb re-hosts the immuneACCESS table, in-frame sequences only. Its copies lack some clones; in the studies checked, an unresolved V gene accounts for under half of them, and the cause for the rest is not known. The sample table records roughly 350,000 clones; 87% of these occur just once. The ten top clones hold over 9.5% of the sample. Sequenced: peripheral blood. Source of these receptors: a woman in her 30s with COVID-19, enrolled during active disease.

This rearrangement joins TRBV7-8 to TRBJ2-3, with 7 bases matching TRBD2. J lost 6 bases, V lost 3 bases, and 15 bases had no gene match. The V gene's germline CDR1 is SGHVS and CDR2 FQNEAQ. The CDR3 is 17 amino acids. CDR3 in amino acids: CASSFARGYGGSDTQYF. CDR3 nucleotide sequence: TGTGCCAGCAGCTTTGCGCGGGGGTATGGGGGTTCGGATACGCAGTATTTT.

This clone has just one count. The genes are TRBV9 and TRBJ2-4; D may be TRBD2 (6 bases). Germline V CDR1 and CDR2: SGDLS, YYNGEE. There are 16 residues in the CDR3. The germline V and J ends were trimmed by 2 bases and 2 bases, with 14 bases remaining between them. CDR3 coding DNA: TGTGCCAGCAGCGTTGGAACGGAGGGATCCAAAAACATTCAGTACTTC. This codes for CASSVGTEGSKNIQYF.

The V and J genes are TRBV6-6 and TRBJ2-5; unclear D gene. CDR1 is MNHNY, CDR2 SVGAGI, per germline (reference sequence). The V gene lost 5 bases and the J gene lost 1 base, with 11 bases spanning the gap. The CDR3 sequence is 14 residues long. CDR3: CASSITRFQETQYF. CDR3 nucleotides: TGTGCCAGCAGTATTACACGATTCCAAGAGACCCAGTACTTC.

The chain employs TRBV6-1 and TRBJ2-2, with 10 bases aligning to TRBD2. CDR1 and CDR2 (germline): MNHNS, SASEGT. The CDR3 totals 19 residues. The trim removed 0 bases at V and 5 bases at J, leaving 12 bases unmatched. The CDR3 DNA reads as TGTGCCAGCAGTGAAGCTAACCCAGCGGGAGGGCCTTGGACCGGGGAGCTGTTTTTT. Translated, it gives CASSEANPAGGPWTGELFF.

The V and J genes are TRBV6-4 and TRBJ1-2; no clear D. Germline assignment: CDR1 MRHNA and CDR2 SNTAGT. The CDR3 length is 14 residues. V was shortened by 0 bases and J by 8 bases, with 13 bases between the two germline ends. DNA for the CDR3: TGTGCCAGCAGTGACTCGGGGTTAACGGGAGGCTACACCTTC. Its protein product is CASSDSGLTGGYTF.

This sequence joins TRBV6-1 and TRBJ2-1; the match to TRBD1 covers 7 bases. The germline V gene encodes CDR1 MNHNS and CDR2 SASEGT. The CDR3 runs 16 residues. After removal of 4 bases from V and 2 bases from J, the junction contained 8 bases not matched to a gene. This CDR3 is CASSGVDRAPYNEQFF. The CDR3 region has the DNA TGTGCCAGCAGTGGGGTTGACAGGGCCCCCTACAATGAGCAGTTCTTC.

The V and J genes are TRBV24-1 and TRBJ2-1; 14 bases map to TRBD2. J gave up 3 bases and V 2 bases, and 8 bases lay outside the gene matches. Germline-derived CDR1 and CDR2 are KGHDR and SFDVKD. This CDR3 has 19 amino acids. The CDR3 is CATSDSVGLAGGSYNEQFF. CDR3 DNA: TGTGCCACCAGTGATTCCGTCGGACTAGCGGGAGGTAGCTACAATGAGCAGTTCTTC.

The genes are TRBV28 and TRBJ2-7; tentatively, D is TRBD2 (6 bases). The CDR3 loop spans 14 amino acids. Trimming removed 2 bases at V and 2 bases at J, with 10 bases between. From germline, CDR1 is MDHEN and CDR2 SYDVKM. The CDR3 region is CASSLRGLTYEQYF. The CDR3, as DNA: TGTGCCAGCAGTTTACGGGGACTGACCTACGAGCAGTACTTC.

The count of this clone is one. The V call is TRBV7-2, the J call TRBJ2-7; 12 bases line up with TRBD2. The V gene's germline CDR1 is SGHTA and CDR2 FQGNSA. The CDR3 totals 16 residues. The trim removed 5 bases at V and 0 bases at J, leaving 5 bases unmatched. CDR3: CASSRSTSGSSYEQYF. The CDR3 nucleotides are TGTGCCAGCAGCCGCTCGACTAGCGGGAGCTCCTACGAGCAGTACTTC.

The chain recombines TRBV6-5 with TRBJ1-4, with 10 nucleotides matching TRBD1. CDR3 length: 15 amino acids. Losses at the gene ends were 3 bases for V and 8 bases for J; bases not matched to a gene: 6. The germline V gene has CDR1 MNHEY and CDR2 SVGAGI. DNA for the CDR3: TGTGCCAGCAGTTATACCGGGACAGGGGACGAAAAACTGTTTTTT. Protein sequence: CASSYTGTGDEKLFF.

The chain links TRBV5-1 to TRBJ1-1, with D possibly TRBD1 on 6 matching bases. The CDR3 is made up of 14 amino acids. V dropped 3 bases and J dropped 1 base, with 10 bases sitting between them. Germline lookup yields CDR1 SGHRS and CDR2 YFSETQ. This CDR3 is CASSSTGPNTEAFF. The CDR3 DNA follows: TGCGCCAGCAGCTCCACAGGGCCGAACACTGAAGCTTTCTTT.

This chain joins TRBV4-3 and TRBJ2-7; 7 bases fit TRBD2. J lost 4 bases, V lost 0 bases, and 12 bases had no gene match. The CDR3 sequence is 17 residues long. From germline, CDR1 is LGHNA and CDR2 YSLEER. The CDR3 reads CASSQEKTSSHDYEQYF. CDR3 sequence (DNA): TGCGCCAGCAGCCAAGAAAAGACTAGCAGCCACGATTACGAGCAGTACTTC.

The chain has TRBV28 and TRBJ2-7; 9 bases map to TRBD2. V was pared by 5 bases and J by 5 bases, with 7 bases of the junction left unmatched. Germline V lookup: CDR1 MDHEN, CDR2 SYDVKM. The CDR3 covers 14 residues. CDR3 sequence (DNA): TGTGCCAGCAGTCTAACGGGACTAGCAAACGAGCAGTACTTC. Translating it yields CASSLTGLANEQYF.

CDR3 DNA: TGCGCCAGCAGCCGCCAAAGAGGCCCTGACGGTGAGCAGTTCTTC. Translating it yields CASSRQRGPDGEQFF. The V call is TRBV4-3, the J call TRBJ2-1; D unclear. This CDR3 is built from 15 residues. Looked up from germline, CDR1 is LGHNA and CDR2 is YSLEER. The ends were cut back, 4 bases at V and 9 bases at J, with 19 bases in the middle.

This chain joins TRBV5-6 and TRBJ1-1; possible D gene TRBD1, 5 bases. The CDR3 is made up of 14 amino acids. Germline CDR1 and CDR2: SGHDT and YYEEEE. Trimming stripped 6 bases from V and 2 bases from J, with 14 bases between. The CDR3 reads CASTFAGTNTEAFF. CDR3 nucleotide sequence: TGTGCCAGCACCTTCGCGGGGACTAACACTGAAGCTTTCTTT.

This chain connects TRBV7-9 to TRBJ1-2; tentatively, D is TRBD1 (5 bases). This CDR3 has 16 amino acids. The germline V gene has CDR1 SEHNR and CDR2 FQNEAQ (reference sequence). V lost 5 bases and J lost 0, with 16 bases in between. CDR3 sequence: CASSLPNRLANYGYTF. Here the CDR3 DNA reads TGTGCCAGCAGCCTACCGAACAGGCTGGCTAACTATGGCTACACCTTC.

The sample holds many counts of this clone. J is TRBJ2-1 and V is TRBV3-1 (or the pseudogene TRBV3-2), with 11 nucleotides matching TRBD2. This CDR3 has 13 residues. With 1 base clipped from V and 10 bases from J, the junction kept 0 bases outside the gene matches. In germline, CDR1 is LGHDT, CDR2 YNNKEL (reference sequence). The CDR3 DNA reads TGTGCCAGCAGCCAAGGACTAGCGGGAGAGCAGTTCTTC. Its translation is CASSQGLAGEQFF.

V usage is TRBV19 and J usage is TRBJ2-2; perhaps TRBD2 as D (6 bases). The CDR3 sequence is 14 residues long. Germline loops: CDR1 LNHDA, CDR2 SQIVND (reference sequence). The V end lost 5 bases, the J end lost 7 bases, and 14 bases lay between the germline ends. The CDR3 region has the DNA TGTGCCAGTAGTCGGGACCCGCGGGGCGGGGAGCTGTTTTTT. As protein: CASSRDPRGGELFF.

The chain is built from TRBV19 and TRBJ2-2; TRBD1 aligns across 7 bases. J lost 6 bases, V lost 7 bases, and 8 bases had no gene match. The CDR3 loop spans 14 amino acids. Germline assignment: CDR1 LNHDA and CDR2 SQIVND (reference sequence). CDR3 nucleotides: TGTGCCAGTAACTTCGGACAGGACCCCGGGGAGCTGTTTTTT. Residues: CASNFGQDPGELFF. The whole variable domain, remainder taken from reference TRBV19 and TRBJ2-2, is DGGITQSPKYLFRKEGQNVTLSCEQNLNHDAMYWYRQDPGQGLRLIYYSQIVNDFQKGDIAEGYSVSREKKESFPLTVTSAQKNPTAFYLCASNFGQDPGELFFGEGSRLTVL.

This clone was detected a few times. V usage is TRBV7-3 and J usage is TRBJ2-1; TRBD2 matches 8 bases. This CDR3 has 11 amino acids. Germline assignment: CDR1 SGHTA and CDR2 FQGTGA. Trimming at V came to 5 bases and at J to 15 bases, leaving 6 bases not matched to a gene. The CDR3 nucleotides read TGTGCCAGCAGCCTGGGGACTAGTCTGTTCTTC. It yields the protein CASSLGTSLFF.

This clone appeared a single time. The rearrangement links TRBV2 to TRBJ1-6, with D unresolved. V lost 6 bases and J lost 0, with 15 bases in between. CDR1 is SNHLY, CDR2 FYNNEI, per germline. The CDR3 is made up of 17 amino acids. This chain's CDR3 is CASRLATGNSYNSPLHF. The CDR3 DNA sequence: TGTGCCAGCAGGCTAGCCACCGGCAACTCCTATAATTCACCCCTCCACTTT.

The gene calls are TRBV30 and TRBJ1-1, with 7 nucleotides matching TRBD1. The germline V gene encodes CDR1 GTSNPN and CDR2 SVGIG (reference sequence). The CDR3 covers 15 residues. V dropped 0 bases and J dropped 5; count of bases not matched to a gene: 9. CDR3 loop: CAWSVPPRGITEAFF. The CDR3 DNA reads as TGTGCCTGGAGTGTACCCCCCAGGGGGATAACTGAAGCTTTCTTT.

V gene TRBV27 combines with J gene TRBJ2-7; 7 nucleotides line up with TRBD1. Unmatched junction bases numbered 4, after V lost 6 bases and J lost 2 bases. CDR3 length: 13 residues. Germline-derived CDR1 and CDR2 are MNHEY and SMNVEV (reference sequence). CDR3 sequence (DNA): TGTGCCAGCAGGGGGGACAGAGCCTACGAGCAGTACTTC. It is translated as CASRGDRAYEQYF.

This chain connects TRBV5-4 to TRBJ1-1; D unclear. Germline loops: CDR1 SGHNT, CDR2 YYREEE (reference sequence). V lost 7 bases, J lost 4 bases, and 8 bases lay in between. The CDR3 is 11 amino acids. The CDR3 sequence is CASQVGTEAFF. Written as DNA, the CDR3 is TGTGCCAGCCAGGTGGGCACTGAAGCTTTCTTT.